Listed here are 25 T cell receptor beta chains from one sample, sequenced in a study of long-term antiretroviral therapy in people with HIV. Survey level was the resolution at which the v3.0 immunoSEQ assay ran. Sequenced by immunoSEQ multiplex PCR; TCRdb stores in-frame clones only, minus some. The sample records 15,000 to 20,000 clones, 75% to 90% being singletons. This material consisted of unsorted PBMCs, taken 4.2 years after starting antiretroviral therapy. Receptors originate from a man aged 50 or older with HIV.

The chain joins TRBV9 to TRBJ2-1; D not certain. In germline, CDR1 is SGDLS, CDR2 YYNGEE. The CDR3 has 12 residues. V lost 0 bases and J 6 bases, leaving 4 bases between the germline ends. The CDR3: CASSVEGNEQFF. CDR3 bases: TGTGCCAGCAGCGTAGAGGGCAATGAGCAGTTCTTC.

This clone was detected once. In DNA form, the CDR3 reads TGTGCCAGCTCACCGGACAGGGACTATGGCTACACCTTC. Translating gives CASSPDRDYGYTF. This chain uses TRBV18 with TRBJ1-2, with 8 bases that match TRBD1. The CDR3 loop spans 13 amino acids. J gave up 3 bases and V 3 bases, and 0 bases lay outside the gene matches. Germline lookup yields CDR1 KGHSH and CDR2 LQKENI.

The chain recombines TRBV28 with TRBJ1-3; TRBD1 aligns across 10 bases. The CDR3 extends over 16 amino acids. Trimming at V came to 6 bases and at J to 3 bases, leaving 8 bases not matched to a gene. Germline assignment: CDR1 MDHEN and CDR2 SYDVKM. CDR3 bases: TGTGCCAGCAGCCTCGGACAGGGGGTCGGTGGAAACACCATATATTTT. Amino acid sequence: CASSLGQGVGGNTIYF. Full variable domain (rest looked up from reference TRBV28 and TRBJ1-3): DVKVTQSSRYLVKRTGEKVFLECVQDMDHENMFWYRQDPGLGLRLIYFSYDVKMKEKGDIPEGYSVSREKKERFSLILESASTNQTSMYLCASSLGQGVGGNTIYFGEGSWLTVV.

The V call is TRBV27, the J call TRBJ1-2, with 9 nucleotides matching TRBD1. V dropped 4 bases and J dropped 4; count of bases not matched to a gene: 7. The CDR3 extends over 15 amino acids. The germline CDR1 and CDR2 sequences are MNHEY and SMNVEV (reference sequence). The CDR3 sequence is CASSSHPGQGYGYTF. The DNA of the CDR3 is TGTGCCAGCAGTTCTCATCCGGGACAGGGCTATGGCTACACCTTC.

Note on this clone: The sample carries other DNA sequences with the same CDR3. The rearrangement links TRBV5-1 to TRBJ2-7, with TRBD1 matching 11 bases. Trimming at V came to 2 bases and at J to 5 bases, leaving 3 bases not matched to a gene. This CDR3 is 14 amino acids long. Germline assignment: CDR1 SGHRS and CDR2 YFSETQ. CDR3 DNA: TGCGCCAGCAGCTTAGGACAGGGGGCCGACGAGCAGTACTTC. This translates into CASSLGQGADEQYF.

The J gene is TRBJ2-7, the V gene TRBV6-5; the D gene is possibly TRBD2 (5 bases). From germline, CDR1 is MNHEY and CDR2 SVGAGI. The V end was cut by 2 bases, the J end by 11 bases, with 16 bases between. The length of the CDR3 is 13 residues. The CDR3 bases are TGTGCCAGCAGTTACGACCAAGGGAGATCTAAGTACTTC. Protein: CASSYDQGRSKYF.

The V and J genes are TRBV7-2 and TRBJ1-2, with a weak D call TRBD1 (6 bases). The CDR3 covers 15 residues. Germline CDR1 and CDR2: SGHTA and FQGNSA. V was pared by 5 bases and J by 2 bases, with 15 bases between. For the CDR3, the DNA is TGTGCCAGCAGCCGAGGGGGGGGGTTAAACTATGGCTACACCTTC. This gives the protein CASSRGGGLNYGYTF.

The gene calls are TRBV30 and TRBJ2-6, with D perhaps TRBD2 (5 bases). With 0 bases removed from V and 1 base from J, the gap between germline ends came to 7 bases. This CDR3 spans 15 amino acids. The V gene's germline CDR1 is GTSNPN and CDR2 SVGIG (reference sequence). DNA of the CDR3: TGTGCCTGGAGTGTAAGCGGATCTGGGGCCAACGTCCTGACTTTC. It translates to CAWSVSGSGANVLTF.

This clone was counted a single time. The chain carries TRBV25-1 and TRBJ1-4, with D perhaps TRBD1 (6 bases). The CDR3 extends over 14 amino acids. The germline V gene has CDR1 MGHDK and CDR2 SYGVNS. With 8 bases removed from V and 8 bases from J, the gap between germline ends came to 18 bases. The chain's CDR3 is CASGKPGTLEKLFF. The DNA of the CDR3 is TGTGCCAGCGGAAAACCCGGGACATTAGAAAAACTGTTTTTT.

The V call is TRBV2, the J call TRBJ1-2, with 8 bases that match TRBD1. The CDR3 loop spans 15 amino acids. J gave up 2 bases and V 2 bases, and 4 bases lay outside the gene matches. Germline CDR1 and CDR2: SNHLY and FYNNEI. CDR3 region: CASSELTGANYGYTF. The DNA for the CDR3 is TGTGCCAGCAGTGAACTGACAGGGGCCAACTATGGCTACACCTTC.

The chain employs TRBV6-5 and TRBJ1-1, with unresolved D. The CDR3 totals 13 residues. The V end was cut by 8 bases, the J end by 1 base, with 11 bases between. Germline-derived CDR1 and CDR2 are MNHEY and SVGAGI. The CDR3 here is CASFDSGNTEAFF. CDR3 DNA: TGTGCCAGCTTCGACTCGGGGAACACTGAAGCTTTCTTT.

This clone rates as medium-sized (0.01 to 0.1%). The chain has TRBV30 and TRBJ2-3; tentatively, D is TRBD1 (6 bases). This CDR3 has 14 residues. From germline, CDR1 is GTSNPN and CDR2 SVGIG (reference sequence). V lost 3 bases and J 1 base, leaving 11 bases between the germline ends. The CDR3 DNA reads TGTGCCTGGAGGCAGGGGTACGGCACAGATACGCAGTATTTT. It specifies CAWRQGYGTDTQYF.

The chain recombines TRBV7-8 with TRBJ1-2; the D gene is possibly TRBD1 (6 bases). The CDR3 contains 15 residues. Germline assignment: CDR1 SGHVS and CDR2 FQNEAQ. Trimming pared 0 bases from V and 6 bases from J, leaving 14 bases between. The CDR3 DNA reads as TGTGCCAGCAGCTTAGCCGGGGGCGCGTCACATGGCTACACCTTC. It encodes CASSLAGGASHGYTF.

This sequence joins TRBV21-1 and TRBJ2-7. TRBV21-1 is a documented pseudogene. This CDR3 comprises 14 residues. The CDR3 loop is CASSNITDAYEQYF. The CDR3 nucleotides are TGTGCCAGCAGCAATATAACCGATGCCTACGAGCAGTACTTC.

This rearrangement joins TRBV20-1 to TRBJ2-1; the D is unclear. The ends were cut back, 3 bases at V and 10 bases at J, with 10 bases in the middle. In germline, CDR1 is DFQATT, CDR2 SNEGSKA (reference sequence). The CDR3 is 11 residues long. For the CDR3, the DNA is TGCAGTGCTAGGCAGTATTCAGAGCAGTTCTTC. Its translation: CSARQYSEQFF.

The chain couples TRBV6-1 to TRBJ1-3; weak D call: TRBD1 (6 bases). V lost 0 bases to trimming and J lost 4 bases, with 16 bases between them. CDR1 is MNHNS, CDR2 SASEGT, per germline. The CDR3 has 17 residues. The CDR3 coding sequence is TGTGCCAGCAGTGAAGCGCGTGGGGGCGCGGGGGGAAACACCATATATTTT. Encoded protein: CASSEARGGAGGNTIYF.

This chain links TRBV30 with TRBJ2-1; 12 bases line up with TRBD2. The ends lost 6 bases at V and 3 bases at J; junction bases unmatched: 3. CDR3 length: 14 residues. The germline V gene encodes CDR1 GTSNPN and CDR2 SVGIG (reference sequence). The CDR3 protein is CACTLAGGYNEQFF. CDR3 coding DNA: TGTGCCTGTACACTAGCGGGGGGCTACAATGAGCAGTTCTTC.

In this sample, this clone turned up once. The rearrangement uses TRBV9 and TRBJ2-4; 9 nucleotides align to TRBD1. CDR1 and CDR2 from the germline V gene are SGDLS and YYNGEE. V lost 0 bases and J lost 8; bases outside the gene matches: 9. The CDR3 loop spans 16 amino acids. The CDR3 here is CASSVADRGPKDIQYF. Here the CDR3 DNA reads TGTGCCAGCAGCGTAGCGGACAGGGGACCGAAAGACATTCAGTACTTC.

The V gene is TRBV5-4, the J gene TRBJ1-2, with a tentative D call TRBD1 (5 bases). The CDR3 is 16 amino acids. Looked up from germline, CDR1 is SGHNT and CDR2 is YYREEE (reference sequence). The ends were cut back, 3 bases at V and 2 bases at J, with 17 bases in the middle. CDR3 nucleotide sequence: TGTGCCAGCAGCTCGGGGGGGGAGGGGCGCAACTATGGCTACACCTTC. Translated, it gives CASSSGGEGRNYGYTF.

The CDR3 loop is CASRGSRVRAYEQYF. Here the CDR3 DNA reads TGTGCCAGTAGGGGCAGCAGGGTACGGGCCTACGAGCAGTACTTC. The chain combines TRBV19 with TRBJ2-7; a possible D gene is TRBD1 (5 bases). V dropped 6 bases and J dropped 2 bases, with 17 bases sitting between them. Germline V gives CDR1 LNHDA, CDR2 SQIVND (reference sequence). This CDR3 has 15 amino acids.

This rearrangement joins TRBV14 to TRBJ1-4; 9 bases agree with TRBD1. The CDR3 is 19 amino acids. Unmatched junction bases numbered 13, after V lost 0 bases and J lost 5 bases. From germline, CDR1 is SGHDN and CDR2 FVKESK. CDR3 loop: CASSQEIWWGQGHNEKLFF. Here the CDR3 DNA reads TGTGCCAGCAGCCAAGAGATTTGGTGGGGACAGGGCCACAATGAAAAACTGTTTTTT.

The chain uses TRBV30 and TRBJ1-1, with 8 bases matching TRBD1. Germline CDR1 GTSNPN, CDR2 SVGIG (reference sequence). V lost 3 bases and J lost 4; bases outside the gene matches: 13. The CDR3 is made up of 16 amino acids. CDR3: CAWRAIGQGPATEAFF. The CDR3 DNA reads TGTGCCTGGAGGGCTATCGGACAGGGCCCGGCCACTGAAGCTTTCTTT. Variable domain in full (rest from reference TRBV30 and TRBJ1-1): SQTIHQWPATLVQPVGSPLSLECTVEGTSNPNLYWYRQAAGRGLQLLFYSVGIGQISSEVPQNLSASRPQDRQFILSSKKLLLSDSGFYLCAWRAIGQGPATEAFFGQGTRLTVV.

The V gene is TRBV7-2, the J gene TRBJ2-7; 7 nucleotides match TRBD1. Germline V lookup: CDR1 SGHTA, CDR2 FQGNSA. CDR3 length: 15 residues. The trim removed 4 bases at V and 3 bases at J, leaving 9 bases unmatched. The CDR3 DNA reads TGTGCCAGCAGCTCCGAGGGGACAGCCTACTACGAGCAGTACTTC. This codes for CASSSEGTAYYEQYF.

In this sample, this clone turned up once. The chain is built from TRBV19 and TRBJ2-5; TRBD1 matches 12 bases. This CDR3 is 16 amino acids long. CDR1 LNHDA and CDR2 SQIVND come from the germline V gene (reference sequence). Germline trimming cut 3 bases from V and 5 bases from J; bases unmatched to any gene: 7. CDR3 bases: TGTGCCAGTAGTATTTCGGGACAGGGGGCCTTTGAGACCCAGTACTTC. Its translation: CASSISGQGAFETQYF.

The chain links TRBV7-2 to TRBJ2-1; a possible D gene is TRBD2 (6 bases). Trimming left V 5 bases short and J 7 bases short, with 18 bases between. Germline values: CDR1 SGHTA, CDR2 FQGNSA. The CDR3 loop spans 15 amino acids. CDR3 sequence: CASSRSAGLDNEQFF. The DNA for the CDR3 is TGTGCCAGCAGCCGTTCGGCGGGGTTGGATAATGAGCAGTTCTTC.